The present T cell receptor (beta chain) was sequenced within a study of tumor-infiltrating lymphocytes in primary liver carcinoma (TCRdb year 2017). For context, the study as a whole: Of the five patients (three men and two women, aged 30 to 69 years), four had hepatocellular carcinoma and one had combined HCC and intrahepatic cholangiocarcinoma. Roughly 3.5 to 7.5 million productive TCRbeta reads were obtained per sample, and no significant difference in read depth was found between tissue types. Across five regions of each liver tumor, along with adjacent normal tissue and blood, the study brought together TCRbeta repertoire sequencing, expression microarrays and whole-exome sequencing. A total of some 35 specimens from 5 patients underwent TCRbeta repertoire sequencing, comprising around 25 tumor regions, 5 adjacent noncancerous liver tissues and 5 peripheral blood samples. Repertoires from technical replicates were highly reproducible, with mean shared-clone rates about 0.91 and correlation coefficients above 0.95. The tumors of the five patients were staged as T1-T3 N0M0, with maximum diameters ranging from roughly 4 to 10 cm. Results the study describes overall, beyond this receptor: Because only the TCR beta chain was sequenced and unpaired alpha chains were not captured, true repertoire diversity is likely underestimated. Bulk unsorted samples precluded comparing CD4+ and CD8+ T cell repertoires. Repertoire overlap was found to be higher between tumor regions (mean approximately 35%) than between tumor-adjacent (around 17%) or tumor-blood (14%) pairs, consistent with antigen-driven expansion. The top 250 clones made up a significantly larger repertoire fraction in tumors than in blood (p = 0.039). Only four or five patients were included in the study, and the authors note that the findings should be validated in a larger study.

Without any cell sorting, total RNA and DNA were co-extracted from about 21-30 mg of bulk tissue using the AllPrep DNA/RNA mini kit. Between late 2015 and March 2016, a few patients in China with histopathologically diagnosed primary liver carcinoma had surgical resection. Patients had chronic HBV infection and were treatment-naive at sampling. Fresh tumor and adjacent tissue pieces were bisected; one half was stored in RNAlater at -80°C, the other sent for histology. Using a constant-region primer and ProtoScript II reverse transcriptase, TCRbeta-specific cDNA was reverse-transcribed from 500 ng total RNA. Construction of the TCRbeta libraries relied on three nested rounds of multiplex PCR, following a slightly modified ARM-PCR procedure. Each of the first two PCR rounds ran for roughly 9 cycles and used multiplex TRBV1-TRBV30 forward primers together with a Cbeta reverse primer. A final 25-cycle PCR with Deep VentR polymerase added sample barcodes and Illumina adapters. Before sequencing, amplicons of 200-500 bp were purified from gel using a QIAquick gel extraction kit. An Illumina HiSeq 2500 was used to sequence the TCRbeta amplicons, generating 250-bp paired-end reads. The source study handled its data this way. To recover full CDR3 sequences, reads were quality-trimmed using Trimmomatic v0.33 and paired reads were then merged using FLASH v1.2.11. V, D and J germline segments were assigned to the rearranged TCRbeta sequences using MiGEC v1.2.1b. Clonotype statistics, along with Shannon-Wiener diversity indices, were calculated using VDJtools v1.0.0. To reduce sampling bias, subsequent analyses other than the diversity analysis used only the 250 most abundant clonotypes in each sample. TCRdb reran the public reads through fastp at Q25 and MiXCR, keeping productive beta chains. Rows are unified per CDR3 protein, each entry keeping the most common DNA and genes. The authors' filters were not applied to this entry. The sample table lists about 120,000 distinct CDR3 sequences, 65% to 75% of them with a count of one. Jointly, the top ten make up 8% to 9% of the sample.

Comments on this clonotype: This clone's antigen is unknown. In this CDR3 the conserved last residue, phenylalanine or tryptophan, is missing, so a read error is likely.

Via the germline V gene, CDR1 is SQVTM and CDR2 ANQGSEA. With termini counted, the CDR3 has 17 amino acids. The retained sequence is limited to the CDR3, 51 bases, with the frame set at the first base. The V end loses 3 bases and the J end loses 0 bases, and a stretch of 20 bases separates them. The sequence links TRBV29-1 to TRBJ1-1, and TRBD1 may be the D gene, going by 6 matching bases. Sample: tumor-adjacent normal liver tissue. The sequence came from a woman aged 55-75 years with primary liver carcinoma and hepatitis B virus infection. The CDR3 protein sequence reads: CSVERGGPTVMNTEAFI. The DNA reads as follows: TGCAGCGTTGAGAGGGGGGGGCCAACGGTCATGAACACTGAAGCTTTCATT.